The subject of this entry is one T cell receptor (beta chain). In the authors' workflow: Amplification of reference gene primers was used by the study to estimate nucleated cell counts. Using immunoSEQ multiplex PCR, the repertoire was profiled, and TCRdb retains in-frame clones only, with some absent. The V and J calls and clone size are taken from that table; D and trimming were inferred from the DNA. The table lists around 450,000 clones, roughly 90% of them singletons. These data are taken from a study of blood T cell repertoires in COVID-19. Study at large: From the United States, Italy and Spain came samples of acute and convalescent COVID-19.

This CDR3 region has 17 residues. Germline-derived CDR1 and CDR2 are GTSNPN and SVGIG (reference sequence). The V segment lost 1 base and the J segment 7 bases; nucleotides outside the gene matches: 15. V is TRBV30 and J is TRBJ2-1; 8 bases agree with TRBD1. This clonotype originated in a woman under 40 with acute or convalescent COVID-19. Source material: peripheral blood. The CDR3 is CAWSGGMAGGAGNEQFF. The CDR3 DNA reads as TGTGCCTGGAGTGGGGGAATGGCAGGGGGCGCGGGGAATGAGCAGTTCTTC.